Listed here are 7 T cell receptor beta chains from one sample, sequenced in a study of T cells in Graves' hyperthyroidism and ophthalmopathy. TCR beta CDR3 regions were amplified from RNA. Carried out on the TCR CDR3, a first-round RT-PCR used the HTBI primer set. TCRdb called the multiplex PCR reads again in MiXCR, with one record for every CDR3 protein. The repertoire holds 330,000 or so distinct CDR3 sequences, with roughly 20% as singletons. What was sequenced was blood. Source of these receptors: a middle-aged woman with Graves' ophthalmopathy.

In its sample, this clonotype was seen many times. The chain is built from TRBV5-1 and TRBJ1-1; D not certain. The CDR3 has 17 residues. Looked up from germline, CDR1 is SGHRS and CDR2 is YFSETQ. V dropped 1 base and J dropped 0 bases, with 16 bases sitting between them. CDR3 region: CASSLRPRTEMNTEAFF. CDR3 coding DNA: TGCGCCAGCAGCTTGAGACCTCGGACGGAGATGAACACTGAAGCTTTCTTT.

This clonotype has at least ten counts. CDR3 in amino acids: CSANSGRASPREQYF. For the CDR3, the DNA is TGCAGTGCTAATAGCGGGAGGGCCTCCCCCCGCGAGCAGTACTTC. V usage is TRBV20-1 and J usage is TRBJ2-7, with 11 bases fitting TRBD2. V gave up 4 bases and J gave up 6 bases; unmatched junction bases: 11. This CDR3 is 15 amino acids long. CDR1 is DFQATT and CDR2 is SNEGSKA in the germline V gene (reference sequence).

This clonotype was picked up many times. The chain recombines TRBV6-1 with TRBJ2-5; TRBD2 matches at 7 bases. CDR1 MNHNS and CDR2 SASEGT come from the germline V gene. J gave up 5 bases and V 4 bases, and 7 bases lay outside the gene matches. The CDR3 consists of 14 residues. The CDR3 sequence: CASSAWREIETQYF. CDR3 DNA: TGTGCCAGCAGTGCGTGGCGGGAGATCGAGACCCAGTACTTC.

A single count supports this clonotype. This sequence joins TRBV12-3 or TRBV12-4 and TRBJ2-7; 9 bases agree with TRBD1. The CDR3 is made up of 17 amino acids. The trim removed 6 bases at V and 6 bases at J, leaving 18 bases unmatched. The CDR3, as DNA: TGTGCCAGCAGCCGGTTCGTTTGGGACAGGGATTTCGGCGAGCAGTACTTC. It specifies CASSRFVWDRDFGEQYF.

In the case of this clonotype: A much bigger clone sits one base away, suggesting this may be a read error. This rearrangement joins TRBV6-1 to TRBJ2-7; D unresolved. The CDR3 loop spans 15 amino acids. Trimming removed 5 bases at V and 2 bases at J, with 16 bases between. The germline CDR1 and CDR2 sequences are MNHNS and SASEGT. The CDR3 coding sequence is TGTGCCAGCAGTCTGAGTCTAGAAAGGGCCTACGAGCAGTACTTC. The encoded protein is CASSLSLERAYEQYF.

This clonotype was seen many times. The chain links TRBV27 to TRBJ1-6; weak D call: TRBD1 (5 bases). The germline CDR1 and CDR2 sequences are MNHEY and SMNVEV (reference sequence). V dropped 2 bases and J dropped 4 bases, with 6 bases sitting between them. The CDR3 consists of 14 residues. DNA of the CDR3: TGTGCCAGCAGTTTACAGGGTTATAATTCACCCCTCCACTTT. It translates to CASSLQGYNSPLHF.

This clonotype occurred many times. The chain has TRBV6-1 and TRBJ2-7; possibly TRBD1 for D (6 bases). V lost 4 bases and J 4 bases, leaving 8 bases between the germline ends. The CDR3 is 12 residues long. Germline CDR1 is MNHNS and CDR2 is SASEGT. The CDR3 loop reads CASSVDRYEQYF. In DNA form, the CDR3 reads TGTGCCAGCAGTGTGGACAGATACGAGCAGTACTTC.